This passage covers 4 T cell receptor beta chains from one sample sequenced in a study of tumor and adjacent non-tumor tissue in lung cancer. A modified ARM-PCR protocol with three rounds of nested PCR amplified TCRbeta. TCRdb fed the multiplex PCR reads into MiXCR, producing one record per CDR3 protein. The sample lists over 85,000 distinct CDR3 sequences, 84% occurring once. This sample's RNA came from whole unsorted tissue. The material sequenced was lung tumor tissue. The source of these receptors is a man between 65 and 79 years old with non-small cell lung cancer.

To note about this clonotype: The junction departs from the called germline gene at one end, perhaps through a read error. This CDR3 reads CASSLNKGSDQLF. The CDR3 DNA sequence: TGTGCCAGCAGCTTGAACAAGGGCAGTGATCAGTTATTC. V and J are TRBV11-2 and TRBJ2-1; D is unresolved. Germline lookup yields CDR1 SGHAT and CDR2 FQNNGV. This CDR3 comprises 13 residues.

Note on this clonotype: Relative to the germline gene, one junction end is altered; a read error may explain this. J is TRBJ2-3 and V is TRBV20-1, with D hard to call. Germline CDR1 is DFQATT and CDR2 is SNEGSKA (reference sequence). The CDR3 is made up of 12 amino acids. CDR3 DNA sequence: TGCAGTGTCCAGGACGGCACAGATACACAGTATTTT. It codes for CSVQDGTDTQYF.

Remarks on this clonotype: The junction shows a germline mismatch at one end, possibly a read error. The rearrangement uses TRBV11-2 and TRBJ1-6, with no clear D. Per germline, CDR1 SGHAT and CDR2 FQNNGV. The CDR3 length is 15 residues. The CDR3 loop reads CASSARTDGNSPHHF. The CDR3 DNA is TGTGCCAGTAGCGCGAGGACGGATGGGAATTCACCCCACCACTTT. Complete variable domain (other parts from reference TRBV11-2 and TRBJ1-6): EAGVAQSPRYKIIEKRQSVAFWCNPISGHATLYWYQQILGQGPKLLIQFQNNGVVDDSQLPKDRFSAERLKGVDSTLKIQPAKLEDSAVYLCASSARTDGNSPHHFGNGTRLTVT.

This chain links TRBV6-6 with TRBJ2-3, with TRBD1 matching over 7 bases. The germline V gene has CDR1 MNHNY and CDR2 SVGAGI (reference sequence). The CDR3 has 17 residues. CDR3 nucleotide sequence: TGTGTCAGTAGTTACGATCCAGATAGGGGGCGCACAGATACGCAGTATTTT. It specifies CVSSYDPDRGRTDTQYF.